This T cell receptor (beta chain) was retrieved from a study of cytomegalovirus exposure and HLA in healthy donors. PCR involved 60 Vbeta and 13 Jbeta primers. Methods used by the authors: An analysis performed later counted about 80 million unique TCR beta chains (approximately 11 million of them shared). Using immunoSEQ multiplex PCR, the repertoire was profiled, and TCRdb retains in-frame clones only, with some absent. The DNA gave D and trimming, while V, J and clone size come from that table. The sample data list over 40,000 clones. A note on this clone: Its target is unknown.

Study results and limitations: The CMV antigen specificity of a few CMV-associated chains was confirmed through in vitro analysis. A list of approximately 160 TCR beta chains associated with cytomegalovirus was given. Highest at DRB1 and lowest at HLA-C, TCR association rates differed among HLA loci in a later analysis.

Germline loops: CDR1 MNHEY, CDR2 SVGAGI. The ends were cut back, 2 bases at V and 5 bases at J, with 9 bases in the middle. The CDR3 consists of 14 residues. The genes are TRBV6-5 and TRBJ1-4; TRBD1 might be the D (6 bases). The specimen was PBMCs. The TCR was taken from a woman aged 35 to 49 in good health and CMV-seronegative. The CDR3 coding sequence is TGTGCCAGCAGTTACGGGACATCGAATGAAAAACTGTTTTTT. This encodes CASSYGTSNEKLFF.